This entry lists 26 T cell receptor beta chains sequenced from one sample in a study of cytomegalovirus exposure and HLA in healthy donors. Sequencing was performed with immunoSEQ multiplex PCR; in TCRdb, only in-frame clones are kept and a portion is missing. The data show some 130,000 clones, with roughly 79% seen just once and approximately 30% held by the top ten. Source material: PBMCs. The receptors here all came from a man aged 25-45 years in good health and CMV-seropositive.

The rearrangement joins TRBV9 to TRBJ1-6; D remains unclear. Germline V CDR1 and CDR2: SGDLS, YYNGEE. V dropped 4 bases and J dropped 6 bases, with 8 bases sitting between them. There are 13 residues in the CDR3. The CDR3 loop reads CASSPNSNSPLHF. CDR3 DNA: TGTGCCAGCAGCCCCAACTCTAATTCACCCCTCCACTTT.

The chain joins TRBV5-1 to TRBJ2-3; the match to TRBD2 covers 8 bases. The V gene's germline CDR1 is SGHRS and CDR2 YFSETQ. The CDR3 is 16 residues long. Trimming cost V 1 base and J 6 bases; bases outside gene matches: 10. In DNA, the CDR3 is TGCGCCAGCAGCTTGATGGTAGCGGGAATTTCGGATACGCAGTATTTT. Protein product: CASSLMVAGISDTQYF.

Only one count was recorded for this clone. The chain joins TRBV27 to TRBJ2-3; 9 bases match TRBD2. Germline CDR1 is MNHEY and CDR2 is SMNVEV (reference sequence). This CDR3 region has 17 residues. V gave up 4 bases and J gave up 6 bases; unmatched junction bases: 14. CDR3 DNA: TGTGCCAGCAGTTATTGGCAACGGGGGCGGGGGGGGGATACGCAGTATTTT. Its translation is CASSYWQRGRGGDTQYF.

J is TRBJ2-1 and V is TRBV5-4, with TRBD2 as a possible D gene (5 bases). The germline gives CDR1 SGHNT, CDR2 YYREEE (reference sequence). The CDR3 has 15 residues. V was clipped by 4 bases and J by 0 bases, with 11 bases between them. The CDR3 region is CASSPASGSYNEQFF. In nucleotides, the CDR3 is TGTGCCAGCAGCCCCGCCAGCGGCTCCTACAATGAGCAGTTCTTC.

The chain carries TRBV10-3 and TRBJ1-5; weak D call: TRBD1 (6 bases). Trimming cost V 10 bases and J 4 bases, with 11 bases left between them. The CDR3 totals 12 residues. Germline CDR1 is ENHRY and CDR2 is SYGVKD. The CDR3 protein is CATGQPNQPQHF. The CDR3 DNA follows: TGTGCCACCGGACAGCCGAATCAGCCCCAGCATTTT.

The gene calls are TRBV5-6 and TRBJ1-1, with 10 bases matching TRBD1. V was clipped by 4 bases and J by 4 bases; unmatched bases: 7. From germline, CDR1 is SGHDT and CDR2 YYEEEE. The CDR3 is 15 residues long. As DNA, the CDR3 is TGTGCCAGCAGCCTGACAGGGGGCAGTTTCACTGAAGCTTTCTTT. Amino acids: CASSLTGGSFTEAFF. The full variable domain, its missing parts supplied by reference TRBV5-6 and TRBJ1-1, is DAGVTQSPTHLIKTRGQQVTLRCSPKSGHDTVSWYQQALGQGPQFIFQYYEEEERQRGNFPDRFSGHQFPNYSSELNVNALLLGDSALYLCASSLTGGSFTEAFFGQGTRLTVV.

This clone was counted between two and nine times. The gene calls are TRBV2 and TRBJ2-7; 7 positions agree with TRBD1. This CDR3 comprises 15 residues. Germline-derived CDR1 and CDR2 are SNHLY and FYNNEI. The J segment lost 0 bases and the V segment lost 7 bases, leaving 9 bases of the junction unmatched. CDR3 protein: CASNPDRASSYEQYF. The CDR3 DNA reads TGTGCCAGCAATCCAGACAGGGCTTCCTCCTACGAGCAGTACTTC.

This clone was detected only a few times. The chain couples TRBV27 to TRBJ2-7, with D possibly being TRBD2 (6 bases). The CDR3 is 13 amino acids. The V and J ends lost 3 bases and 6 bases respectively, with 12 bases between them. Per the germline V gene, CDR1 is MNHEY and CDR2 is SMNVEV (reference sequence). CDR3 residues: CASSLVSSGEQYF. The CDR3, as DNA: TGTGCCAGCAGTTTGGTGAGTAGCGGCGAGCAGTACTTC.

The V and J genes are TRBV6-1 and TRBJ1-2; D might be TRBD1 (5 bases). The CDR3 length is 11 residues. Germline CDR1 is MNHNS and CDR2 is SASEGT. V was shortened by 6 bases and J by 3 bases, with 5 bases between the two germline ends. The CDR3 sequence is CASRQDYGYTF. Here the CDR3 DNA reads TGTGCCAGCAGACAGGACTATGGCTACACCTTC.

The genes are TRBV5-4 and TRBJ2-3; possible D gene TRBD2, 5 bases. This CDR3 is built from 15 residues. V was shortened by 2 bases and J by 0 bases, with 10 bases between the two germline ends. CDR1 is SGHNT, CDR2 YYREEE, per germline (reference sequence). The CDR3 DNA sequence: TGTGCCAGCAGCTTTCGGGGTCCTAGCACAGATACGCAGTATTTT. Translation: CASSFRGPSTDTQYF.

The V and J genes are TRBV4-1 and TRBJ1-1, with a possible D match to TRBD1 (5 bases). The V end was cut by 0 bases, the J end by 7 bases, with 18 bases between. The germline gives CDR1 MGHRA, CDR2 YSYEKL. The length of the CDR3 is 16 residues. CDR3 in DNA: TGCGCCAGCAGCCAAGACTCGGCCTGGCGGGACCTTGAAGCTTTCTTT. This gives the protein CASSQDSAWRDLEAFF.

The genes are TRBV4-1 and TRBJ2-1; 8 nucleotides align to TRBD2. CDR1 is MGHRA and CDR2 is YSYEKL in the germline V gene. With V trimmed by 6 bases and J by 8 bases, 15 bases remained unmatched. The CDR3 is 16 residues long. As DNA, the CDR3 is TGCGCCAGCAGTCCGGCGGGGGGCGGGTGGAGCTATGAGCAGTTCTTC. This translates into CASSPAGGGWSYEQFF.

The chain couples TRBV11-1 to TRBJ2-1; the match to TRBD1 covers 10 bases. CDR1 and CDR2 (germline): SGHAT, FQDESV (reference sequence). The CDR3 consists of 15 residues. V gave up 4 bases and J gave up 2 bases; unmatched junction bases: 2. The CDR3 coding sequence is TGTGCCAGCAGCTCCGGGACAGGGGCCTACAATGAGCAGTTCTTC. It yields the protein CASSSGTGAYNEQFF.

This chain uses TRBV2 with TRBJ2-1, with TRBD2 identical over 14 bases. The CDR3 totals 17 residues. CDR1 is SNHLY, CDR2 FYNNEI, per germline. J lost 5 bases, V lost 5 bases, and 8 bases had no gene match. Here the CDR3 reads CASSSGTSGGPNNEQFF. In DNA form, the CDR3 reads TGTGCCAGCAGTTCCGGGACTAGCGGGGGACCCAACAATGAGCAGTTCTTC.

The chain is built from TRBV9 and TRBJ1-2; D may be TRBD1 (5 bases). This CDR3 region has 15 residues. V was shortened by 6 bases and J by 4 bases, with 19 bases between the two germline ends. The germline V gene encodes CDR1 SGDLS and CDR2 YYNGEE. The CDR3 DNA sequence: TGTGCCAGCACCATATCACCAGGGCCCCCCTATGGCTACACCTTC. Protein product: CASTISPGPPYGYTF.

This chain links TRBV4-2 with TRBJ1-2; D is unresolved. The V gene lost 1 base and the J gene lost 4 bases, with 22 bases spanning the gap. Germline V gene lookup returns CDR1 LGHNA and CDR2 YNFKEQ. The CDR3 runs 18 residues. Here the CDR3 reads CASSQVSGGSLQFYGYTF. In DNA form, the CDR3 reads TGTGCCAGCAGCCAAGTTTCGGGCGGGTCCCTTCAGTTCTATGGCTACACCTTC.

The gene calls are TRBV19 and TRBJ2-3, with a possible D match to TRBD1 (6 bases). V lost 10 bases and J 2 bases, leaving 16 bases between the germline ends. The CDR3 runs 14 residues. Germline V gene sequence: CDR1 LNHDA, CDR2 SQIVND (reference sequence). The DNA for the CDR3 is TGTGCCACTACAGGGACGGACTCCACAGATACGCAGTATTTT. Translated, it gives CATTGTDSTDTQYF.

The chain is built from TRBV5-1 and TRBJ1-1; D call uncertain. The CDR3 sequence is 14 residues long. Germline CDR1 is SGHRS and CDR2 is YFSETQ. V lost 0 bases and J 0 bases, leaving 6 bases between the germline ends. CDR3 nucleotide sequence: TGCGCCAGCAGCTTGGCCCAGTTGAACACTGAAGCTTTCTTT. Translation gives CASSLAQLNTEAFF. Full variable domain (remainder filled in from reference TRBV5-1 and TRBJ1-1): KAGVTQTPRYLIKTRGQQVTLSCSPISGHRSVSWYQQTPGQGLQFLFEYFSETQRNKGNFPGRFSGRQFSNSRSEMNVSTLELGDSALYLCASSLAQLNTEAFFGQGTRLTVV.

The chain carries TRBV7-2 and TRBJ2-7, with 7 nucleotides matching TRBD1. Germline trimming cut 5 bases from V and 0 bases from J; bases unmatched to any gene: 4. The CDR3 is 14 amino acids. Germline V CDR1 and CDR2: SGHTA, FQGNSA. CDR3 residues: CASSVDRISYEQYF. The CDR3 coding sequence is TGTGCCAGCAGCGTGGACAGGATCTCCTACGAGCAGTACTTC. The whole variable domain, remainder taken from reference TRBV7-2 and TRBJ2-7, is GAGVSQSPSNKVTEKGKDVELRCDPISGHTALYWYRQSLGQGLEFLIYFQGNSAPDKSGLPSDRFSAERTGGSVSTLTIQRTQQEDSAVYLCASSVDRISYEQYFGPGTRLTVT.

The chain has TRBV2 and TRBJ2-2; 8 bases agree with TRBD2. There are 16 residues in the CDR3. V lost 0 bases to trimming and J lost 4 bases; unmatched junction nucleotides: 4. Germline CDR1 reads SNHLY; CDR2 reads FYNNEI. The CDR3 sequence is CASSEASGVLTGELFF. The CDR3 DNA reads TGTGCCAGCAGTGAAGCTAGCGGGGTACTCACCGGGGAGCTGTTTTTT.

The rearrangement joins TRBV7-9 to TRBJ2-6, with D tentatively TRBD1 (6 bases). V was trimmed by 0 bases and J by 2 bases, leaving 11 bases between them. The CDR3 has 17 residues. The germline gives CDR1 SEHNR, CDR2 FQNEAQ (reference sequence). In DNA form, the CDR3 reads TGTGCCAGCAGCTTAGCAGGGGGAAGGACTGGGGCCAACGTCCTGACTTTC. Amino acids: CASSLAGGRTGANVLTF.

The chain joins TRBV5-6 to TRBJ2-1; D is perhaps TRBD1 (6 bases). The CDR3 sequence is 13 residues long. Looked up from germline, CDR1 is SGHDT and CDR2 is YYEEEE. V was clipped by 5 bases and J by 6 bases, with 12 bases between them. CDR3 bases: TGTGCCAGCAGACCGACAGGTTCCAATGAGCAGTTCTTC. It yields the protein CASRPTGSNEQFF.

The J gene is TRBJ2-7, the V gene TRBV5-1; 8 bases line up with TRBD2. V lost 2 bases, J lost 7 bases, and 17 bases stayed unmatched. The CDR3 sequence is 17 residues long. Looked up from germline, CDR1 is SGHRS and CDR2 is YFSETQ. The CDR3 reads CASSLSKSGLPGGEQYF. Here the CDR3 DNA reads TGCGCCAGCAGCTTATCAAAAAGCGGGCTCCCGGGGGGGGAGCAGTACTTC.

This CDR3 reads CASSRSGGSYEQYF. The CDR3 region has the DNA TGTGCCAGCTCCAGGTCTGGTGGGAGCTACGAGCAGTACTTC. This chain connects TRBV7-9 to TRBJ2-7, with D possibly matching TRBD2 (5 bases). Germline V gene sequence: CDR1 SEHNR, CDR2 FQNEAQ (reference sequence). Trimming stripped 8 bases from V and 3 bases from J, with 17 bases between. The CDR3 covers 14 residues.

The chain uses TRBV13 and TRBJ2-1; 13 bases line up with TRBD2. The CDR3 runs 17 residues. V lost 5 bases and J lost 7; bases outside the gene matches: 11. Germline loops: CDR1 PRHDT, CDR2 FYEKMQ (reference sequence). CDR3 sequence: CASSGPSGTSGINEQFF. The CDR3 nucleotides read TGTGCCAGCAGCGGCCCCTCCGGGACTAGCGGGATTAATGAGCAGTTCTTC. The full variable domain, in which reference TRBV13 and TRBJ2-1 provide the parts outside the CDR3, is AAGVIQSPRHLIKEKRETATLKCYPIPRHDTVYWYQQGPGQDPQFLISFYEKMQSDKGSIPDRFSAQQFSDYHSELNMSSLELGDSALYFCASSGPSGTSGINEQFFGPGTRLTVL.

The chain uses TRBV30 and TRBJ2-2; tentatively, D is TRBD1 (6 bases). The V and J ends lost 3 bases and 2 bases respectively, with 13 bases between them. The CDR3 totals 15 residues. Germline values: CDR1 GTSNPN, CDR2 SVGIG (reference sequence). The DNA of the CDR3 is TGTGCCTGGAGGAAAAGAGGGGGAAACACCGGGGAGCTGTTTTTT. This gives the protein CAWRKRGGNTGELFF.